Following are 18 T cell receptor beta chains from one sample sequenced in a study of shared clonotypes between healthy human individuals. Using immunoSEQ multiplex PCR, the repertoire was profiled, and TCRdb retains in-frame clones only, with some absent. The sample consists of about 1.1 million clones, approximately 75% of them appearing once. Sequenced: memory CD4+ T cells from PBMCs. Noted subset: CD45RA-negative fraction. These TCRs come from a man between 18 and 35 years old in good health. Some clones in this sample may be carry-over from other donors' samples.

The chain couples TRBV29-1 to TRBJ1-3; 7 positions agree with TRBD1. The CDR3 spans 13 residues. The germline CDR1 and CDR2 sequences are SQVTM and ANQGSEA. With V trimmed by 4 bases and J by 2 bases, 2 bases remained unmatched. The CDR3, as DNA: TGCAGCGTTGCGACAGGGACTGGAAACACCATATATTTT. Amino acid sequence: CSVATGTGNTIYF.

This clone is a singleton in its sample. This chain links TRBV6-5 with TRBJ1-2; possible D gene TRBD1, 5 bases. Germline lookup yields CDR1 MNHEY and CDR2 SVGAGI. The V gene lost 4 bases and the J gene lost 4 bases, with 19 bases spanning the gap. The CDR3 is 16 residues long. The CDR3 sequence is CASSSPGKGPVYGYTF. Here the CDR3 DNA reads TGTGCCAGCAGTTCCCCAGGAAAGGGACCTGTCTATGGCTACACCTTC.

Turning to this clone: One end of the junction varies from germline; a read error may be responsible. V usage is TRBV5-4 and J usage is TRBJ1-4, with D possibly being TRBD1 (5 bases). Germline CDR1 SGHNT, CDR2 YYREEE (reference sequence). This CDR3 has 14 residues. The CDR3 DNA follows: TGTGCCGGCAGCTGGGACGGTCGGAATGAAAAACTGTTTTTT. Protein product: CAGSWDGRNEKLFF. Looking up the rest from reference TRBV5-4 and TRBJ1-4 gives the full variable domain: ETGVTQSPTHLIKTRGQQVTLRCSSQSGHNTVSWYQQALGQGPQFIFQYYREEENGRGNFPPRFSGLQFPNYSSELNVNALELDDSALYLCAGSWDGRNEKLFFGSGTQLSVL.

This chain links TRBV5-8 with TRBJ1-2, with 7 bases lining up with TRBD1. Germline-derived CDR1 and CDR2 are SGHTS and YDEGEE. The CDR3 has 14 residues. The junction had 3 bases not matched to a gene; V was cut back by 0 bases and J by 4 bases. The CDR3 protein is CASSLGQGPYGYTF. The DNA of the CDR3 is TGTGCCAGCAGCTTGGGACAGGGTCCCTATGGCTACACCTTC.

The CDR3 bases are TGTGCCAGCAGCTCCGCTGGGGGGGTAAAGACCCAGTACTTC. This translates into CASSSAGGVKTQYF. This chain uses TRBV5-4 with TRBJ2-5, with 7 bases fitting TRBD2. The CDR3 has 14 residues. Germline trimming cut 3 bases from V and 6 bases from J; bases unmatched to any gene: 8. Germline CDR1 and CDR2: SGHNT and YYREEE (reference sequence).

This clone was observed once. The CDR3 nucleotides are TGTGCCAGCAGCTTAGAGAGCCAAAACATTCAGTACTTC. As protein: CASSLESQNIQYF. The gene calls are TRBV11-3 and TRBJ2-4; no clear D. The V gene's germline CDR1 is SGHNT and CDR2 YENEEA. This CDR3 comprises 13 residues. V was pared by 0 bases and J by 5 bases, with 5 bases between. The full variable domain, completed using reference TRBV11-3 and TRBJ2-4, is EAGVVQSPRYKIIEKKQPVAFWCNPISGHNTLYWYLQNLGQGPELLIRYENEEAVDDSQLPKDRFSAERLKGVDSTLKIQPAELGDSAVYLCASSLESQNIQYFGAGTRLSVL.

The table lists this clone with a few counts. Other nucleotide sequences in the sample specify the same CDR3. The V call is TRBV5-1, the J call TRBJ1-1; no definite D call. Trimming took off 0 bases at V and 0 bases at J, with 6 bases between the two ends. Germline lookup yields CDR1 SGHRS and CDR2 YFSETQ. The CDR3 is 14 residues long. The CDR3 coding sequence is TGCGCCAGCAGCTTGGGGACGGTGAACACTGAAGCTTTCTTT. Its translation: CASSLGTVNTEAFF. Together with reference TRBV5-1 and TRBJ1-1, the CDR3 gives the full variable domain: KAGVTQTPRYLIKTRGQQVTLSCSPISGHRSVSWYQQTPGQGLQFLFEYFSETQRNKGNFPGRFSGRQFSNSRSEMNVSTLELGDSALYLCASSLGTVNTEAFFGQGTRLTVV.

The chain recombines TRBV9 with TRBJ2-1; 11 bases map to TRBD2. Germline CDR1 is SGDLS and CDR2 is YYNGEE. CDR3 size: 16 residues. Trimming took 4 bases from V and 4 from J; bases not matched to a gene: 7. CDR3 sequence: CASSPGTSGAYNEQFF. The CDR3, as DNA: TGTGCCAGCAGCCCCGGGACTAGCGGAGCTTACAATGAGCAGTTCTTC. The variable domain in full, with the rest retrieved from reference TRBV9 and TRBJ2-1, is DSGVTQTPKHLITATGQRVTLRCSPRSGDLSVYWYQQSLDQGLQFLIQYYNGEERAKGNILERFSAQQFPDLHSELNLSSLELGDSALYFCASSPGTSGAYNEQFFGPGTRLTVL.

The chain joins TRBV7-8 to TRBJ1-4; D is uncertain. The germline V and J ends were trimmed by 5 bases and 4 bases, with 17 bases remaining between them. The V gene's germline CDR1 is SGHVS and CDR2 FQNEAQ. The CDR3 consists of 16 residues. The chain's CDR3 is CASSPITGRGNEKLFF. CDR3 nucleotide sequence: TGTGCCAGCAGCCCTATAACCGGGCGGGGTAATGAAAAACTGTTTTTT.

V usage is TRBV19 and J usage is TRBJ1-2; 10 bases map to TRBD1. Germline CDR1 is LNHDA and CDR2 is SQIVND (reference sequence). The CDR3 runs 14 residues. The ends lost 6 bases at V and 4 bases at J; junction bases unmatched: 5. CDR3 DNA: TGTGCCAGTAGCCCTCGGACAGGGGGCTATGGCTACACCTTC. Translated: CASSPRTGGYGYTF. Full variable domain (remainder filled in from reference TRBV19 and TRBJ1-2): DGGITQSPKYLFRKEGQNVTLSCEQNLNHDAMYWYRQDPGQGLRLIYYSQIVNDFQKGDIAEGYSVSREKKESFPLTVTSAQKNPTAFYLCASSPRTGGYGYTFGSGTRLTVV.

This clone has only a few counts. The chain recombines TRBV30 with TRBJ1-2, with TRBD1 as a possible D gene (6 bases). The V and J ends lost 8 bases and 6 bases respectively, with 22 bases between them. Germline values: CDR1 GTSNPN, CDR2 SVGIG (reference sequence). This CDR3 contains 14 residues. The chain's CDR3 is CALGRGRNAHGYTF. CDR3 nucleotides: TGTGCCCTGGGGAGGGGGAGAAACGCCCATGGCTACACCTTC.

V is TRBV5-1 and J is TRBJ1-4; possibly TRBD1 for D (6 bases). The CDR3 contains 13 residues. The V end lost 3 bases, the J end lost 6 bases, and 9 bases lay between the germline ends. Per the germline V gene, CDR1 is SGHRS and CDR2 is YFSETQ. CDR3: CASSSDSYEKLFF. In nucleotides, the CDR3 is TGCGCCAGCAGCTCGGACAGTTATGAAAAACTGTTTTTT.

As regards this clone: This may be a read error: a much more frequent sequence differs by one nucleotide. This same CDR3 is encoded by further DNA sequences in the sample. V gene TRBV11-2 combines with J gene TRBJ2-2, with D unclear. Trimming cost V 2 bases and J 1 base, with 5 bases left between them. The CDR3 covers 14 residues. The V gene's germline CDR1 is SGHAT and CDR2 FQNNGV. The CDR3 protein is CASSLSRNTGELFF. As DNA, the CDR3 is TGTGCCAGCAGCTTATCCAGGAACACCGGGGAGCTGTTTTTT.

The V call is TRBV11-1, the J call TRBJ2-7, with TRBD1 identical over 10 bases. The CDR3 covers 17 residues. Germline V gene data show CDR1 as SGHAT and CDR2 as FQDESV (reference sequence). Germline trimming cut 3 bases from V and 3 bases from J; bases unmatched to any gene: 11. The CDR3 nucleotides read TGTGCCAGCAGCTTTGACAGGGGGCACGGGCGCTTCTACGAGCAGTACTTC. Translation: CASSFDRGHGRFYEQYF.

J is TRBJ1-1 and V is TRBV15; D is undetermined. Deletions cut 0 bases from V and 5 bases from J, with 7 bases between. The CDR3 spans 13 residues. From germline, CDR1 is LNHNV and CDR2 YYDKDF (reference sequence). CDR3 bases: TGTGCCACCAGCAGAGAAAGAGGGACTGAAGCTTTCTTT. Protein sequence: CATSRERGTEAFF.

This chain uses TRBV6-4 with TRBJ1-2; D call uncertain. V was pared by 2 bases and J by 6 bases, with 7 bases between. The CDR3 has 12 amino acids. Germline V gene sequence: CDR1 MRHNA, CDR2 SNTAGT. CDR3: CASSDPPHGYTF. CDR3 coding DNA: TGTGCCAGCAGTGACCCTCCACATGGCTACACCTTC.

This chain connects TRBV5-1 to TRBJ2-3; the match to TRBD2 covers 10 bases. Germline assignment: CDR1 SGHRS and CDR2 YFSETQ. The CDR3 extends over 14 amino acids. Trimming at V came to 4 bases and at J to 4 bases, leaving 3 bases not matched to a gene. DNA for the CDR3: TGCGCCAGCAGCCTCGGGACTAGCGCAGATACGCAGTATTTT. Its translation: CASSLGTSADTQYF.

The V call is TRBV7-6, the J call TRBJ2-2, with D perhaps matching TRBD2 (5 bases). The CDR3 contains 14 residues. V lost 5 bases to trimming and J lost 4 bases, with 11 bases between them. CDR1 SGHVS and CDR2 FNYEAQ come from the germline V gene. The DNA for the CDR3 is TGTGCCAGCAGCCAGAGGGAATCCACCGGGGAGCTGTTTTTT. Its protein product is CASSQRESTGELFF.